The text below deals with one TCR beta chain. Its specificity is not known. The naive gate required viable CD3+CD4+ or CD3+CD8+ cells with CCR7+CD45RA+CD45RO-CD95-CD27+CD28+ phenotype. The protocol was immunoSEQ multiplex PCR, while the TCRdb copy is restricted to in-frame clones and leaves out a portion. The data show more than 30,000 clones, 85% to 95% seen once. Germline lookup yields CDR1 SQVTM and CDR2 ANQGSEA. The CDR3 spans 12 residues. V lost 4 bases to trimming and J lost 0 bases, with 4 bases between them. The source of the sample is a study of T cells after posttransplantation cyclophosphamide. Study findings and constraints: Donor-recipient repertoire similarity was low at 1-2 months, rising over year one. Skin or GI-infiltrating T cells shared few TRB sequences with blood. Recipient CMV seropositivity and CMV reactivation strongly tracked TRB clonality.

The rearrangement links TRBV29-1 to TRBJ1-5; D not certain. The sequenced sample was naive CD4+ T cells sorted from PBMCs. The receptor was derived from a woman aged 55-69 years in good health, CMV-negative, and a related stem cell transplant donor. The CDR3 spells CSVVSSNQPQHF. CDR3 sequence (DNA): TGCAGCGTTGTCTCTAGCAATCAGCCCCAGCATTTT.